These 13 T cell receptor beta chains were all obtained from the same sample, sequenced in a study of T cells in Graves' hyperthyroidism and ophthalmopathy. RNA transcripts were the template for amplifying TCR beta CDR3 regions. Carried out on the TCR CDR3, a first-round RT-PCR used the HTBI primer set. TCRdb used MiXCR to reprocess the multiplex PCR reads, holding one entry per CDR3 protein. The top ten clones hold less than 20% of a sample with about 480,000 distinct CDR3 sequences, approximately 15% of them seen once. Sequenced sample: blood. The receptors here all came from a woman aged 18-29 years with Graves' hyperthyroidism.

This chain connects TRBV7-9 to TRBJ1-1, with 7 bases that match TRBD1. V was clipped by 6 bases and J by 0 bases; unmatched bases: 13. The CDR3 extends over 17 amino acids. The germline V gene has CDR1 SEHNR and CDR2 FQNEAQ (reference sequence). CDR3 sequence (DNA): TGTGCCAGCAGGGCGAGGGGGCGTGACTCCATGAACACTGAAGCTTTCTTT. It codes for CASRARGRDSMNTEAFF.

This clonotype was seen more than once but under ten times. This chain connects TRBV6-1 to TRBJ2-7; maybe TRBD1 (6 bases). The CDR3 totals 12 residues. Germline CDR1 and CDR2: MNHNS and SASEGT. Trimming removed 5 bases at V and 3 bases at J, with 8 bases between. The CDR3 region has the DNA TGTGCCAGCAGTCCCAGGGGCTACGAGCAGTACGTC. This sequence encodes CASSPRGYEQYV.

This clonotype has a count of ten or more. The V and J genes are TRBV30 and TRBJ1-1, with D perhaps matching TRBD1 (6 bases). V was pared by 1 base and J by 5 bases, with 11 bases between. The CDR3 sequence is 13 residues long. CDR1 is GTSNPN, CDR2 SVGIG, per germline (reference sequence). The CDR3 sequence is CAWSAQGGTEAFF. DNA of the CDR3: TGTGCCTGGAGTGCACAGGGAGGGACTGAAGCTTTCTTT.

This clonotype was counted ten times or more. The V call is TRBV12-3 or TRBV12-4, the J call TRBJ1-2; D might be TRBD1 (5 bases). The V end lost 3 bases, the J end lost 8 bases, and 13 bases lay between the germline ends. CDR3 length: 13 amino acids. The CDR3 DNA follows: TGTGCCAGCAGTTTCAGGGTCGGGAAAGGCTACACCTTC. This codes for CASSFRVGKGYTF.

In this sample, this clonotype turned up a few times. The chain employs TRBV28 and TRBJ2-1, with D possibly matching TRBD2 (7 bases). Germline-derived CDR1 and CDR2 are MDHEN and SYDVKM. This CDR3 is built from 15 residues. Trimming took 7 bases from V and 5 from J, leaving 18 bases between them. CDR3 coding DNA: TGTGCCAGCACTCAGGGGAGGGGACTGGACAATGAGCAGTTCTTC. Its protein is CASTQGRGLDNEQFF.

At least ten counts were recorded for this clonotype. The chain has TRBV10-2 and TRBJ2-1; 11 bases are shared with TRBD2. Trimming removed 5 bases from V and 5 bases from J; junction bases left unmatched: 11. Germline CDR1 and CDR2: WSHSY and SAAADI. This CDR3 has 17 residues. CDR3 nucleotides: TGCGCCAGCAGTAGATCACTAACTAGCGGGAGAAACAATGAGCAGTTCTTC. Residues: CASSRSLTSGRNNEQFF.

The sample holds many counts of this clonotype. The chain links TRBV11-2 to TRBJ2-7, with D hard to call. CDR1 and CDR2 (germline): SGHAT, FQNNGV. Trimming shortened V by 4 bases and J by 5 bases, and 18 bases separated the two germline ends. This CDR3 has 15 residues. The DNA for the CDR3 is TGTGCCAGCAGCTCAGGACCGGTATCTTGGGACGAGCAGTACTTC. Protein sequence: CASSSGPVSWDEQYF.

This clonotype has a handful of counts. This sequence joins TRBV18 and TRBJ1-5; possibly TRBD1 for D (6 bases). V lost 3 bases and J 0 bases, leaving 12 bases between the germline ends. This CDR3 has 16 residues. The germline gives CDR1 KGHSH, CDR2 LQKENI. CDR3 residues: CASSPAGAGSNQPQHF. The CDR3 nucleotides read TGTGCCAGCTCACCGGCAGGGGCGGGTAGCAATCAGCCCCAGCATTTT.

This clonotype was seen a handful of times. The chain employs TRBV6-1 and TRBJ2-1, with a possible D match to TRBD2 (5 bases). This CDR3 comprises 15 residues. From germline, CDR1 is MNHNS and CDR2 SASEGT. Trimming took 10 bases from V and 7 from J, leaving 23 bases between them. In nucleotides, the CDR3 is TGTGCCACCCCTCGAACGAGGGAGAGTTTGAATGAGCAGTTCTTC. Protein product: CATPRTRESLNEQFF.

This clonotype appeared many times. The V and J genes are TRBV20-1 and TRBJ2-7; 7 positions match TRBD2. V lost 1 base, J lost 7 bases, and 4 bases stayed unmatched. CDR3 length: 12 residues. Germline lookup yields CDR1 DFQATT and CDR2 SNEGSKA (reference sequence). The CDR3 DNA reads as TGCAGTGCTAGAGTGGGAGGGTGGGAGCAGTACTTC. Its protein product is CSARVGGWEQYF.

A note on this clonotype: A clone one base away is much larger, so this may be a read error. V is TRBV5-1 and J is TRBJ1-1; perhaps TRBD1 as D (6 bases). CDR1 and CDR2 from the germline V gene are SGHRS and YFSETQ. The CDR3 totals 16 residues. Trimming pared 0 bases from V and 4 bases from J, leaving 16 bases between. CDR3 nucleotide sequence: TGCGCCAGCAGCTTGGTTTGGAGTCAGGGGTGCACTGAAGCTTTCTTT. As protein: CASSLVWSQGCTEAFF.

This clonotype was detected many times. This chain connects TRBV20-1 to TRBJ2-5; D not certain. V was clipped by 5 bases and J by 5 bases, with 12 bases between them. This CDR3 has 12 amino acids. Germline loops: CDR1 DFQATT, CDR2 SNEGSKA (reference sequence). The CDR3 DNA sequence: TGCAGTGCTCCCCAGCCTAAGGAGACCCAGTACTTC. This codes for CSAPQPKETQYF.

This clonotype has a count of ten or more. This sequence joins TRBV6-1 and TRBJ2-7, with 8 bases identical to TRBD2. V shed 5 bases, J shed 2 bases, and the junction held 5 bases outside the gene matches. This CDR3 has 14 amino acids. Germline CDR1 is MNHNS and CDR2 is SASEGT. The CDR3 loop reads CASSSTSAAYEQYF. DNA for the CDR3: TGTGCCAGCAGTTCGACTAGCGCGGCCTACGAGCAGTACTTC.